These 21 T cell receptor beta chains were all obtained from the same sample, sequenced in a study of glioma-infiltrating T cells. TCR alpha and beta CDR3 regions were amplified from RNA using iRepertoire nested multiplex PCR. TCRdb independently ran MiXCR on the multiplex PCR reads; one entry per CDR3 protein. The sample includes 300,000 to 400,000 distinct CDR3 sequences, less than 50% seen only once; the top ten take around 13%. Sample: glioma tissue, nonneoplastic brain tissue, or PBMCs (not recorded which). These receptors originate from a human donor with low-grade glioma or glioblastoma, undergoing nonglioma brain surgery, or in good health (not recorded which).

As regards this clonotype: This may arise from a read error, as a much more abundant clone is one base away. The chain has TRBV28 and TRBJ2-6; possibly TRBD1 for D (6 bases). Per the germline V gene, CDR1 is MDHEN and CDR2 is SYDVKM. The CDR3 spans 16 residues. Trimming removed 8 bases from V and 3 bases from J, with 17 bases in between. CDR3 in amino acids: CASGYRGGVGANVLTF. In nucleotides, the CDR3 is TGTGCCAGCGGCTATCGAGGGGGAGTTGGGGCCAACGTCCTGACTTTC.

The chain uses TRBV7-9 and TRBJ2-3; TRBD1 might be the D (6 bases). Germline CDR1 and CDR2: SEHNR and FQNEAQ (reference sequence). The CDR3 is 15 amino acids. V was shortened by 6 bases and J by 4 bases, with 17 bases between the two germline ends. The CDR3 coding sequence is TGTGCCAGCAGGGGAATCCAGGGGTCAGCAGATACGCAGTATTTT. It translates to CASRGIQGSADTQYF.

The chain combines TRBV4-1 with TRBJ2-7, with D uncertain. Germline CDR1 is MGHRA and CDR2 is YSYEKL. Trimming took 4 bases from V and 1 from J, leaving 14 bases between them. The CDR3 covers 15 residues. CDR3 coding DNA: TGCGCCAGCAGCCTGGAGCTGGGTCGTTCCTACGAGCAGTACTTC. Encoded protein: CASSLELGRSYEQYF.

This clonotype has at least ten counts. The chain has TRBV27 and TRBJ2-5; D uncertain. V was trimmed by 2 bases and J by 6 bases, leaving 4 bases between them. The CDR3 length is 11 residues. The germline V gene has CDR1 MNHEY and CDR2 SMNVEV (reference sequence). The DNA for the CDR3 is TGTGCCAGCAGTTTAGGAAAGACCCAGTACTTC. Translating gives CASSLGKTQYF.

The chain links TRBV20-1 to TRBJ1-5, with 7 bases lining up with TRBD1. The germline V gene has CDR1 DFQATT and CDR2 SNEGSKA (reference sequence). The CDR3 is 14 amino acids. V lost 3 bases and J lost 2; bases outside the gene matches: 4. The CDR3 DNA reads as TGCAGTGCTAGGGAAACAGGGGGCAATCAGCCCCAGCATTTT. Its protein product is CSARETGGNQPQHF.

This clonotype was detected many times. The chain uses TRBV28 and TRBJ2-1; 8 bases agree with TRBD2. CDR1 and CDR2 from the germline V gene are MDHEN and SYDVKM. The junction had 15 bases not matched to a gene; V was cut back by 0 bases and J by 5 bases. The CDR3 sequence is 19 residues long. CDR3 sequence: CASSLWIPPAGGGDNEQFF. CDR3 in DNA: TGTGCCAGCAGTTTATGGATCCCCCCTGCGGGAGGTGGAGACAATGAGCAGTTCTTC.

This clonotype was seen many times. This chain connects TRBV20-1 to TRBJ1-2; D is unresolved. The germline V gene encodes CDR1 DFQATT and CDR2 SNEGSKA (reference sequence). This CDR3 has 14 amino acids. V was cut by 5 bases and J by 5 bases, with 18 bases left in between. The CDR3 reads CSAVGSSKGYGYTF. DNA of the CDR3: TGCAGTGCTGTTGGATCCTCCAAAGGTTATGGCTACACCTTC.

This clonotype has just a few counts. This chain uses TRBV20-1 with TRBJ2-2; D might be TRBD2 (6 bases). Germline CDR1 is DFQATT and CDR2 is SNEGSKA (reference sequence). The V gene lost 6 bases and the J gene lost 12 bases, with 14 bases spanning the gap. The CDR3 covers 11 residues. The CDR3: CSAWIGLQLFF. CDR3 coding DNA: TGCAGTGCATGGATCGGACTACAGCTGTTTTTT.

As for this clonotype: A much larger clone differs by one base, so this may be a read error. This sequence joins TRBV10-3 and TRBJ2-1; maybe TRBD1 (6 bases). In germline, CDR1 is ENHRY, CDR2 SYGVKD. CDR3 size: 12 residues. V lost 6 bases to trimming and J lost 10 bases, with 13 bases between them. The DNA of the CDR3 is TGTGCCATCAGCCCGCAGGGGTACGAGCAGTTCTTC. Amino acids: CAISPQGYEQFF.

The V and J genes are TRBV19 and TRBJ2-1; TRBD2 agrees at 12 bases. V was clipped by 4 bases and J by 9 bases; unmatched bases: 4. Germline assignment: CDR1 LNHDA and CDR2 SQIVND (reference sequence). There are 14 residues in the CDR3. CDR3 protein: CASSTGLAGSEQFF. The CDR3 region has the DNA TGTGCCAGTAGTACCGGACTAGCGGGAAGTGAGCAGTTCTTC. The complete variable domain, with remaining parts taken from reference TRBV19 and TRBJ2-1, reads DGGITQSPKYLFRKEGQNVTLSCEQNLNHDAMYWYRQDPGQGLRLIYYSQIVNDFQKGDIAEGYSVSREKKESFPLTVTSAQKNPTAFYLCASSTGLAGSEQFFGPGTRLTVL.

The rearrangement uses TRBV7-3 and TRBJ2-3; D may be TRBD1 (5 bases). Germline V gene lookup returns CDR1 SGHTA and CDR2 FQGTGA. The CDR3 totals 15 residues. Between the trimmed V and J ends, which lost 2 bases and 3 bases, there was a span of 12 bases. CDR3 residues: CASSLLQVATDTQYF. The CDR3 bases are TGTGCCAGCAGCTTATTACAGGTGGCAACAGATACGCAGTATTTT. The full variable domain, in which reference TRBV7-3 and TRBJ2-3 provide the parts outside the CDR3, is GAGVSQTPSNKVTEKGKYVELRCDPISGHTALYWYRQSLGQGPEFLIYFQGTGAADDSGLPNDRFFAVRPEGSVSTLKIQRTERGDSAVYLCASSLLQVATDTQYFGPGTRLTVL.

As regards this clonotype: This may be a read error, as it is one base from a much larger clone. The chain recombines TRBV28 with TRBJ1-2; the D is unclear. Germline V gives CDR1 MDHEN, CDR2 SYDVKM. The CDR3 has 16 amino acids. The V end was cut by 6 bases, the J end by 5 bases, with 22 bases between. The chain's CDR3 is CASRDDGDLLKYGYTF. CDR3 coding DNA: TGTGCCAGCAGGGACGATGGCGACTTGTTAAAATATGGCTACACCTTC.

This clonotype was observed at least ten times. The chain links TRBV25-1 to TRBJ2-3; the match to TRBD2 covers 8 bases. Trimming removed 5 bases from V and 2 bases from J; junction bases left unmatched: 3. Germline assignment: CDR1 MGHDK and CDR2 SYGVNS. There are 14 residues in the CDR3. CDR3 sequence: CASSLTSDTDTQYF. The CDR3 nucleotides are TGTGCCAGCAGTCTGACTAGCGACACAGATACGCAGTATTTT.

This chain links TRBV15 with TRBJ2-1, with 7 bases identical to TRBD2. The length of the CDR3 is 16 residues. J was trimmed by 3 bases and V by 3 bases; bases with no gene match: 8. Looked up from germline, CDR1 is LNHNV and CDR2 is YYDKDF (reference sequence). The CDR3 sequence is CATSSDYRDYYNEQFF. The CDR3 DNA is TGTGCCACCAGCAGCGATTACCGGGACTACTACAATGAGCAGTTCTTC.

This clonotype has more than one count but fewer than ten. The chain uses TRBV4-3 and TRBJ2-7, with 7 bases aligning to TRBD1. This CDR3 has 18 residues. Germline lookup yields CDR1 LGHNA and CDR2 YSLEER. The ends lost 0 bases at V and 0 bases at J; junction bases unmatched: 11. The CDR3 DNA is TGCGCCAGCAGCCAAGATATGGGGGACCGGGACAGCTCCTACGAGCAGTACTTC. Translating gives CASSQDMGDRDSSYEQYF.

The CDR3 sequence: CASSPGVAGGEAKNIQYF. CDR3 bases: TGTGCCAGCAGTCCCGGGGTAGCGGGGGGCGAGGCCAAAAACATTCAGTACTTC. The J gene is TRBJ2-4, the V gene TRBV6-2 or TRBV6-3, with TRBD2 identical over 10 bases. The germline V gene encodes CDR1 MNHEY and CDR2 SVGEGT. CDR3 length: 18 amino acids. After removal of 5 bases from V and 1 base from J, the junction contained 11 bases not matched to a gene.

In this sample, this clonotype turned up many times. The chain recombines TRBV6-1 with TRBJ1-1, with D unresolved. Trimming cost V 0 bases and J 7 bases, with 12 bases left between them. Germline V gives CDR1 MNHNS, CDR2 SASEGT. The CDR3 is 14 residues long. The CDR3 region has the DNA TGTGCCAGCAGTGAAGCGCTTCGGCAAATTGAAGCTTTCTTT. It encodes CASSEALRQIEAFF.

Worth noting for this clonotype: A read error may produce the germline difference seen at one junction end. The chain joins TRBV27 to TRBJ1-5; 8 bases line up with TRBD1. Germline CDR1 MNHEY, CDR2 SMNVEV (reference sequence). The CDR3 loop spans 15 amino acids. CDR3 sequence: CANSLGQGRGQHQHF. The DNA of the CDR3 is TGTGCCAACTCCCTCGGACAGGGCCGGGGTCAGCACCAGCATTTT.

Notes on this clonotype: Sequence at one end of the junction differs from germline and may be a read error. Here the CDR3 DNA reads TGTGCCAGTAGTATTCGGGCCCTGGGCTCAACTGAAGCTTTATTT. It translates to CASSIRALGSTEALF. This sequence joins TRBV19 and TRBJ1-1; D remains ambiguous. The CDR3 totals 15 residues. Germline assignment: CDR1 LNHDA and CDR2 SQIVND (reference sequence).

This clonotype was counted only a few times. The V call is TRBV6-4, the J call TRBJ2-1; D might be TRBD1 or TRBD2, each matching 5 bases. The CDR3 length is 14 residues. CDR1 and CDR2 from the germline V gene are MRHNA and SNTAGT. V lost 6 bases and J 8 bases, leaving 17 bases between the germline ends. The CDR3: CASSAGTGSDEQFF. The CDR3 DNA is TGTGCCAGCAGCGCCGGGACGGGCAGCGATGAGCAGTTCTTC.

This clonotype has at least ten counts. The chain links TRBV28 to TRBJ1-1; D possibly corresponds to TRBD1 (5 bases). There are 14 residues in the CDR3. The germline gives CDR1 MDHEN, CDR2 SYDVKM. V was trimmed by 2 bases and J by 1 base, leaving 8 bases between them. The CDR3 protein is CASSLGGSNTEAFF. The CDR3 region has the DNA TGTGCCAGCAGTTTAGGGGGGTCGAACACTGAAGCTTTCTTT.